This T cell receptor (beta chain) appears in the sequencing data of a study of human T cells and chemical hapten exposure. Study at large: Predominantly women, the patients had alopecia areata, totalis or universalis.

The CDR3 spans 15 residues. V was trimmed by 3 bases and J by 4 bases, leaving 18 bases between them. The germline CDR1 and CDR2 sequences are DFQATT and SNEGSKA (reference sequence). As concerns this clonotype: The antigen is undetermined.

TCRdb reprocessed the RACE reads via MiXCR and lists one record per CDR3 protein. In the table there are fewer than 500,000 distinct CDR3 sequences, around 4.8% of which are singletons. Regarding the study as a whole: With alopecia, donors may have immune responses unlike healthy people's. More PT1 expanded TCRs went with higher patch test scores.

Time point reported: patch test 1, 2 weeks after DPC sensitization. Noted treatment: therapeutic diphenylcyclopropenone sensitization with weekly scalp DPC. Phlebotomy was performed prior to application of every patch test. This TCR was sampled from a woman in her forties or fifties with alopecia areata. Some clones in this sample may be carry-over from other donors' samples. Sequencing was performed on whole blood, taken in connection with sensitization to the hapten diphenylcyclopropenone (DPC). J is TRBJ1-2 and V is TRBV20-1; D unresolved. CDR3 nucleotide sequence: TGCAGTGCTAGTGATAATACCGGACGGTTCTATGGCTACACCTTC. Its protein product is CSASDNTGRFYGYTF.